Following are 5 T cell receptor beta chains from one sample sequenced in a study of shared clonotypes between healthy human individuals. The protocol was immunoSEQ multiplex PCR, while the TCRdb copy is restricted to in-frame clones and leaves out a portion. Here the sample spans over 2,000,000 clones, 85% to 95% being singletons. CD45RO negativity and positive selection for CCR7 defined naive CD8 cells, a population that excluded terminally differentiated effector memory CD45RA+ cells. The sample taken for sequencing was naive CD8+ T cells from PBMCs. Every receptor here comes from a man between 18 and 35 years old in good health. Some clones in this sample may be carry-over from other donors' samples.

About this clone: Other DNA sequences of this sample code for an identical CDR3. The V and J genes are TRBV5-6 and TRBJ2-7, with 10 bases that match TRBD1. This CDR3 contains 15 residues. The germline V gene encodes CDR1 SGHDT and CDR2 YYEEEE. The V and J ends lost 4 bases and 3 bases, in that order; junction bases with no gene match: 7. CDR3 sequence: CASSLPGQGIYEQYF. The CDR3 DNA reads as TGTGCCAGCAGCCTACCGGGACAGGGGATCTACGAGCAGTACTTC.

The chain joins TRBV9 to TRBJ1-1, with 7 bases lining up with TRBD1. Trimming at V came to 3 bases and at J to 4 bases, leaving 9 bases not matched to a gene. Germline V lookup: CDR1 SGDLS, CDR2 YYNGEE. The CDR3 contains 15 residues. The CDR3 region is CASSGSTGSGTEAFF. In DNA, the CDR3 is TGTGCCAGCAGCGGATCGACAGGGTCGGGCACTGAAGCTTTCTTT.

The rearrangement links TRBV30 to TRBJ2-5; D unresolved. The DNA end is a closer match to TRBJ2-7, so the J assignment may be wrong. This CDR3 region has 12 residues. CDR1 is GTSNPN, CDR2 SVGIG, per germline (reference sequence). CDR3 nucleotides: TGTGCCTGGAGTGTTACGAACCACGAGCAGTACTTC. This sequence encodes CAWSVTNHEQYF.

V gene TRBV6-1 combines with J gene TRBJ1-1, with D possibly being TRBD1 (6 bases). There are 13 residues in the CDR3. Germline-derived CDR1 and CDR2 are MNHNS and SASEGT. V lost 8 bases and J 2 bases, leaving 12 bases between the germline ends. The CDR3 nucleotides read TGTGCCAGCTCTCGGGGGCCCAACACTGAAGCTTTCTTT. This sequence encodes CASSRGPNTEAFF.

The chain links TRBV19 to TRBJ1-5, with TRBD1 identical over 10 bases. With V trimmed by 7 bases and J by 0 bases, 9 bases remained unmatched. This CDR3 is 17 amino acids long. Germline lookup yields CDR1 LNHDA and CDR2 SQIVND (reference sequence). CDR3 nucleotide sequence: TGTGCCAGTATCTCAGGGACAGGGGATTATAGCAATCAGCCCCAGCATTTT. Its translation is CASISGTGDYSNQPQHF. Using reference TRBV19 and TRBJ1-5 for the parts outside the CDR3, the full variable domain is DGGITQSPKYLFRKEGQNVTLSCEQNLNHDAMYWYRQDPGQGLRLIYYSQIVNDFQKGDIAEGYSVSREKKESFPLTVTSAQKNPTAFYLCASISGTGDYSNQPQHFGDGTRLSIL.